This entry describes one T cell receptor (beta chain). The data originate from a study of cytomegalovirus exposure and HLA in healthy donors. Background on the study: An earlier analysis found 100 million or so unique TCR beta sequences from approximately 170 million T cells.

Researchers ran the PCR with 60 Vbeta and 13 Jbeta primers. The data were produced by immunoSEQ multiplex PCR, yet TCRdb's version contains in-frame clones alone and is incomplete. The sample has about 160,000 clones; 80% are singletons. Germline V gene lookup returns CDR1 SGHAT and CDR2 FQDESV (reference sequence). The CDR3 extends over 15 amino acids. Trimming shortened V by 2 bases and J by 4 bases, and 11 bases separated the two germline ends. The rearrangement links TRBV11-1 to TRBJ2-2; D is possibly TRBD2 (5 bases). The clonotype was recovered from a young man in good health and CMV-seronegative. The material sequenced was PBMCs. DNA of the CDR3: TGTGCCAGCAGCTTAAGAGGGAGATCCACCGGGGAGCTGTTTTTT. This sequence encodes CASSLRGRSTGELFF.